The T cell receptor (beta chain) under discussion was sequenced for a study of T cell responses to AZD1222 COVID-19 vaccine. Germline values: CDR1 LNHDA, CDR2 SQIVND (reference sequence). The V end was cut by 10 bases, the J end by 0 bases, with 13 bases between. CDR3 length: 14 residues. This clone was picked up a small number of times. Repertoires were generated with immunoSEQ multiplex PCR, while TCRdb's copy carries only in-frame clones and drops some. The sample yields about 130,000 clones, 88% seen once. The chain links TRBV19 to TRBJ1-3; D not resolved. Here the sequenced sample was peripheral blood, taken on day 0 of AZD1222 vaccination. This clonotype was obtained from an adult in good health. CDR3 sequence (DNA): TGTGCCACCGTCGACGATGTCTCTGGAAACACCATATATTTT. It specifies CATVDDVSGNTIYF. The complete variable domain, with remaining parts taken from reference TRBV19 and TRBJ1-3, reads DGGITQSPKYLFRKEGQNVTLSCEQNLNHDAMYWYRQDPGQGLRLIYYSQIVNDFQKGDIAEGYSVSREKKESFPLTVTSAQKNPTAFYLCATVDDVSGNTIYFGEGSWLTVV.